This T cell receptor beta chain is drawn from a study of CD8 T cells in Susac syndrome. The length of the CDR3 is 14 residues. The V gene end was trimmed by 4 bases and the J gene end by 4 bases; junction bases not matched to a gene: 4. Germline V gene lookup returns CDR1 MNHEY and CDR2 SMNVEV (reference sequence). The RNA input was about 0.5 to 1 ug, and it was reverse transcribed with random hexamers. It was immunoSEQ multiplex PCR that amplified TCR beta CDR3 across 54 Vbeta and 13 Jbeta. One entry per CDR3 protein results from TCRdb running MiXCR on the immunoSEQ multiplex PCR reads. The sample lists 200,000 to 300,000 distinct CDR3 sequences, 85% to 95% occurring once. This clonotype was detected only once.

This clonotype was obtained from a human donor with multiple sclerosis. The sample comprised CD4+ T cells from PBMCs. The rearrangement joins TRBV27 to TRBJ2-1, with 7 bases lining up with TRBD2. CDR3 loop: CASSSSGPYNEQFF. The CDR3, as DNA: TGTGCCAGCAGTTCTAGCGGCCCTTACAATGAGCAGTTCTTC.